The 9 T cell receptor beta chains below all came from one sample that was sequenced in a study of T-cell memory formation after mild COVID-19. TCRdb re-called the 5' RACE reads through MiXCR, storing one row per CDR3 protein. The data contain roughly 220,000 distinct CDR3 sequences, about 9.2% of them seen just once; the ten biggest clones take up 3% to 4.5%. Material for sequencing was PBMCs or a T cell subset sorted from them (not recorded which). Source of these receptors: a man younger than 30 who had mild COVID-19 (a few samples of this study predate the infection). Cell type and time point are not known.

This chain connects TRBV6-5 to TRBJ1-1; the D is unclear. The germline gives CDR1 MNHEY, CDR2 SVGAGI. CDR3 size: 14 residues. Trimming shortened V by 0 bases and J by 1 base, and 6 bases separated the two germline ends. CDR3 amino acids: CASSYSRANTEAFF. For the CDR3, the DNA is TGTGCCAGCAGTTACTCCCGGGCGAACACTGAAGCTTTCTTT.

This clonotype came up many times. The chain is built from TRBV3-1 and TRBJ1-6; 10 bases line up with TRBD1. The junction had 4 bases not matched to a gene; V was cut back by 0 bases and J by 8 bases. The length of the CDR3 is 16 residues. CDR1 is LGHDT, CDR2 YNNKEL, per germline (reference sequence). The CDR3 sequence: CASSQDGTGAYSPLHF. CDR3 nucleotide sequence: TGTGCCAGCAGCCAAGATGGGACAGGGGCCTATTCACCCCTCCACTTT. The variable domain in full, completed from reference TRBV3-1 and TRBJ1-6, reads DTAVSQTPKYLVTQMGNDKSIKCEQNLGHDTMYWYKQDSKKFLKIMFSYNNKELIINETVPNRFSPKSPDKAHLNLHINSLELGDSAVYFCASSQDGTGAYSPLHFGNGTRLTVT.

Written as DNA, the CDR3 is TGTGCCAGCAGTCATACTCGGGACGCCCTGGACGTC. It yields the protein CASSHTRDALDV. J is TRBJ2-7 and V is TRBV6-2 or TRBV6-3; D may correspond to TRBD1 or TRBD2 (5 bases each). The CDR3 spans 12 residues. The germline V gene encodes CDR1 MNHEY and CDR2 SVGEGT.

J is TRBJ1-6 and V is TRBV13, with a possible D match to TRBD1 (5 bases). V lost 3 bases and J lost 8, with 14 bases in between. The CDR3 has 15 amino acids. Germline V gene lookup returns CDR1 PRHDT and CDR2 FYEKMQ (reference sequence). CDR3 protein: CASSFRSGGDSPLHF. DNA of the CDR3: TGTGCCAGCAGCTTTCGAAGCGGGGGGGATTCACCCCTCCACTTT.

This clonotype appeared many times. The rearrangement links TRBV11-2 to TRBJ2-1; a possible D gene is TRBD2 (5 bases). Trimming shortened V by 5 bases and J by 10 bases, and 18 bases separated the two germline ends. The germline gives CDR1 SGHAT, CDR2 FQNNGV. The CDR3 totals 14 residues. This CDR3 reads CASSGGSTSGEQFF. The CDR3 coding sequence is TGTGCCAGCAGCGGAGGATCGACTTCGGGGGAGCAGTTCTTC.

The chain carries TRBV7-8 and TRBJ2-7, with 8 bases identical to TRBD1. The J segment lost 7 bases and the V segment lost 1 base, leaving 12 bases of the junction unmatched. CDR3 length: 16 amino acids. The V gene's germline CDR1 is SGHVS and CDR2 FQNEAQ. The CDR3 here is CASSLGRRRGRGEQYF. In DNA form, the CDR3 reads TGTGCCAGCAGCTTAGGACGTCGCAGGGGGCGCGGGGAGCAGTACTTC. The variable domain in full, with the rest retrieved from reference TRBV7-8 and TRBJ2-7, is GAGVSQSPRYKVAKRGQDVALRCDPISGHVSLFWYQQALGQGPEFLTYFQNEAQLDKSGLPSDRFFAERPEGSVSTLKIQRTQQEDSAVYLCASSLGRRRGRGEQYFGPGTRLTVT.

This clonotype came up a few times. The chain uses TRBV4-3 and TRBJ1-4; TRBD1 might be the D (5 bases). The CDR3 loop spans 14 amino acids. The germline V and J ends were trimmed by 2 bases and 10 bases, with 14 bases remaining between them. Germline assignment: CDR1 LGHNA and CDR2 YSLEER. The CDR3 loop reads CASSQKQDGGKLFF. As DNA, the CDR3 is TGCGCCAGCAGCCAAAAACAAGATGGGGGAAAACTGTTTTTT.

This clonotype was detected ten times or more. The chain joins TRBV6-5 to TRBJ2-7; TRBD2 aligns across 9 bases. V was clipped by 6 bases and J by 0 bases; unmatched bases: 12. This CDR3 is built from 17 residues. Germline CDR1 MNHEY, CDR2 SVGAGI. In DNA, the CDR3 is TGTGCCAGCAGACCGAAATGGGGACTAGCCAACTCCTACGAGCAGTACTTC. This gives the protein CASRPKWGLANSYEQYF.

The chain has TRBV6-2 or TRBV6-3 and TRBJ2-1; D could derive from TRBD1 or TRBD2 (5 bases each). V was shortened by 6 bases and J by 0 bases, with 9 bases between the two germline ends. The CDR3 runs to 14 residues. Per germline, CDR1 MNHEY and CDR2 SVGEGT. Here the CDR3 reads CASRYGGSYNEQFF. The CDR3 region has the DNA TGTGCCAGCAGGTATGGGGGCTCCTACAATGAGCAGTTCTTC.